This T cell receptor (beta chain) was sequenced during a study of regulatory T cells in long-lasting Graves disease. General study results and limits: Thyroid tissue was not studied; only peripheral blood was. With persistent disease, TRBV28, TRBJ1-2 and TRBJ2-5 were the favored segments.

This CDR3 is 13 amino acids long. V lost 3 bases and J 9 bases, leaving 13 bases between the germline ends. Germline CDR1 reads SGDLS; CDR2 reads YYNGEE. Regarding time point: newly diagnosed GD, antithyroid drugs for less than 3 months. The TCR library was prepared using RNA isolated from PBMCs. Only a few counts were recorded for this clonotype. The antigen remains unidentified. Building of the TCR beta libraries involved iRepertoire HTBI primers and Arm-PCR of CDR3 regions. TCRdb ran MiXCR on the multiplex PCR reads and lists one entry per CDR3 protein. The repertoire consists of over 200,000 distinct CDR3 sequences, with roughly 18% occurring once and the leading ten covering approximately 20%.

This chain links TRBV9 with TRBJ2-1, with D uncertain. The sample in question was peripheral blood mononuclear cells (PBMCs), obtained at new diagnosis, from a patient treated with antithyroid drugs. The source is a female donor with Graves disease. Here the CDR3 DNA reads TGTGCCAGCAGCGCGCTAGGTCCGGGTGAGCAGTTCTTC. It translates to CASSALGPGEQFF.